These T cell receptor beta chains were read from a single sample in a study of T-cell reconstitution after alpha-beta-depleted transplantation in children. TCRdb used MiXCR to reprocess the PCR reads, holding one entry per CDR3 protein. The table has roughly 220,000 distinct CDR3 sequences, approximately 12% seen once; the top ten hold roughly 2.8%. The sample in question was PBMCs from the stem cell graft donor, obtained from the stem cell graft. Receptors originate from a human donor who donated a stem cell graft to a child with acute lymphoblastic leukemia. Each CDR3 is given with its conserved first and last residue. The D gene is left open where the match is weak. Expanded clones get a size class; other rows say once, few or many, or leave the size out.

v_gene,abundance,d_gene,j_gene,CDR3nt,CDR3aa
TRBV29-1,many,TRBD2,TRBJ2-1,TGCAGCGTTGCGGGACTAGCGGGGCGAGACTACAATGAGCAGTTCTTC,CSVAGLAGRDYNEQFF
TRBV11-2,many,.,TRBJ2-6,TGTGCCAGCAGCTTAGTGGGCCTGGGGCAGGGAACTTTC,CASSLVGLGQGTF
TRBV13,.,.,TRBJ2-1,TGTGCCAGCAGCTTCCAGGGTCGGTCCTACAATGAGCAGTTCTTC,CASSFQGRSYNEQFF
TRBV28,.,.,TRBJ1-1,TGTGCCAGCAGTTTATTTTATCGTCGTACCGAGATAATGAACACTGAAGCTTTCTTT,CASSLFYRRTEIMNTEAFF
TRBV20-1,many,TRBD1,TRBJ2-3,TGCAGTGCAACCGACCGGGACAGGGCATTAGATACGCAGTATTTT,CSATDRDRALDTQYF
TRBV2,once,TRBD2,TRBJ2-2,TGTGCCAGCACGGGACTAGCGAACACCGGGGAGCTGTTTTTT,CASTGLANTGELFF
TRBV9,many,TRBD1,TRBJ2-7,TGTGCCAGCAGCGACGACAGGGGGCCGATCCCCTACGAGCAGTACTTC,CASSDDRGPIPYEQYF
TRBV4-2,many,.,TRBJ1-4,TGTGCCAGCAGCCGGGGGGTGGGGAATGAAAAACTGTTTTTT,CASSRGVGNEKLFF
TRBV28,many,.,TRBJ2-1,TGTGCCAGCAGAGGGACCGTCTCCTACAATGAGCAGTTCTTC,CASRGTVSYNEQFF
TRBV4-3,many,.,TRBJ2-1,TGCGCCAGCAGCCAAGTGGCGGGGACCTACAATGAGCAGTTCTTC,CASSQVAGTYNEQFF
TRBV5-6,many,.,TRBJ2-3,TGTGCCAGCAGCCTATTCACAGGATGGAGCACAGATACGCAGTATTTT,CASSLFTGWSTDTQYF
TRBV9,many,.,TRBJ2-7,TGTGCCAGCAGCCCCCCGGGGCCCACCTACGAGCAGTACTTC,CASSPPGPTYEQYF
TRBV12-3/TRBV12-4,few,TRBD2,TRBJ2-1,TGTGCCAGCAGGTCCCCGGGGGGCCCAGCGGGAGTTATTGAGCAGTTCTTC,CASRSPGGPAGVIEQFF
TRBV28,many,TRBD1,TRBJ2-5,TGTGCCAGCAGTTTCGGACAGGGGGCGCGTGAGACCCAGTACTTC,CASSFGQGARETQYF
TRBV15,.,TRBD2,TRBJ2-1,TGTGCCACCAGCAGAGGACGCGCTAGCGGGACCCCCTACAATGAGCAGTTCTTC,CATSRGRASGTPYNEQFF
TRBV5-6,many,.,TRBJ2-6,TGTGCCAGCAGCCGGAAGTGGGTTGGGGCCAACGTCCTGACTTTC,CASSRKWVGANVLTF
TRBV6-1,many,.,TRBJ2-1,TGTGCCAGCTTAACCCGGAATGAGCAGTTCTTC,CASLTRNEQFF
TRBV18,.,.,TRBJ2-7,TGTGCCAGCTCACCCGCGCGGGATCTGGGCGAGCAGTACTTC,CASSPARDLGEQYF
TRBV14,many,TRBD1,TRBJ2-7,TGTGCCAGCAGCCCCTCCATGACAGGGGACCACGAGCAGTACTTC,CASSPSMTGDHEQYF
TRBV7-2,many,.,TRBJ2-7,TGTGCCAGCGGTATAATGACACATTCCTACGAGCAGTACTTC,CASGIMTHSYEQYF
TRBV20-1,many,.,TRBJ1-4,TGCAGTGCCACACCCGGGACCTCTAATGAAAAACTGTTTTTT,CSATPGTSNEKLFF
TRBV6-5,many,TRBD1,TRBJ2-7,TGTGCCAGCAGAGCAGACAGGGGGCTTATCGAGCAGTACTTC,CASRADRGLIEQYF
TRBV7-3,.,TRBD2,TRBJ2-7,TGTGCCAGCAGTTTTTTAGCGGGCGAACCCTACGAGCAGTACTTC,CASSFLAGEPYEQYF
TRBV4-3,many,TRBD2,TRBJ2-1,TGCGCCAGCAGCCAAGAAACTAGCGGGGGGCGGTCTCAGTTCTTC,CASSQETSGGRSQFF
TRBV5-1,many,TRBD1,TRBJ2-7,TGCGCCAGCAGCCCTCCCGGACAGGGCCCTAGGGAGCAGTACTTC,CASSPPGQGPREQYF
TRBV4-3,many,TRBD2,TRBJ2-3,TGCGCCAGCAGCCAAGATCAGCGGGGATCGTCAGATACGCAGTATTTT,CASSQDQRGSSDTQYF
TRBV11-2,many,.,TRBJ2-5,TGTGCCAGCAGCTTAGATCCGGGGCCCGGGACCCAGTACTTC,CASSLDPGPGTQYF
TRBV7-8,many,.,TRBJ2-5,TGTGCCAGCAGCTTAGATTTCCCCCTGCCGAGAAGAAGGACCCAGTACTTC,CASSLDFPLPRRRTQYF
TRBV30,few,.,TRBJ1-2,TGTGCCTGGAGTGAAGGGTATGGCTACACCTTC,CAWSEGYGYTF
TRBV20-1,many,.,TRBJ2-5,TGCAGTGCTACCAGCCCACCTCAAGAGACCCAGTACTTC,CSATSPPQETQYF
TRBV20-1,many,.,TRBJ2-7,TGCAGTGCTAGCCCCCGGGGCAGGACAGACTACGAGCAGTACTTC,CSASPRGRTDYEQYF
TRBV18,.,.,TRBJ2-2,TGTGCCAGCTCACCACGAGACGGCCTGAACACCGGGGAGCTGTTTTTT,CASSPRDGLNTGELFF
TRBV6-5,many,.,TRBJ1-5,TGTGCCAGCAGTTACGGGGCGCGCAATCAGCCCCAGCATTTT,CASSYGARNQPQHF
TRBV6-5,many,.,TRBJ1-1,TGTGCCAGCAGTTACTCGGTTGTGCAGCTCACTGAAGCTTTCTTT,CASSYSVVQLTEAFF
TRBV18,many,.,TRBJ1-1,TGTGCCAGCTCACCGATGGGGTTTGAAGCTTTCTTT,CASSPMGFEAFF
TRBV6-2/TRBV6-3,many,.,TRBJ2-7,TGTGCCAGCAATCCATATGGGGGGATCTCCTACGAGCAGTACTTC,CASNPYGGISYEQYF
TRBV25-1,many,TRBD1,TRBJ2-7,TGTGCCAGCAGCTGGACAGGGGGCGCACGGTACTTC,CASSWTGGARYF
TRBV18,.,TRBD2,TRBJ2-7,TGTGCCAGCTCGCCCGTAGCGGGGATCTCCTACGAGCAGTACTTC,CASSPVAGISYEQYF
TRBV5-1,many,.,TRBJ1-1,TGCGCCAGCAGCCAACAGGGCATGAACACTGAAGCTTTCTTT,CASSQQGMNTEAFF
TRBV25-1,many,.,TRBJ2-1,TGTGCCAGCAGTGCGTCAGGGTTATACAATGAGCAGTTCTTC,CASSASGLYNEQFF
TRBV19,.,TRBD2,TRBJ2-5,TGTTCCAGTAGTATCGGGGGGGCCTACCAAGAGACCCAGTACTTC,CSSSIGGAYQETQYF
TRBV20-1,many,.,TRBJ2-3,TGCAGTGCTAGTCGTGGAGGTACCACAGATACGCAGTATTTT,CSASRGGTTDTQYF
TRBV5-1,many,.,TRBJ2-5,TGCGCCAGCAGCTTTCTAACCGAGAATGGGGAGACCCAGTACTTC,CASSFLTENGETQYF
TRBV29-1,many,TRBD2,TRBJ2-1,TGCAGCGTTGGTCTGGCGGGAGGGCCGCTCTCCTACAATGAGCAGTTCTTC,CSVGLAGGPLSYNEQFF
TRBV6-5,.,.,TRBJ2-7,TGTGCCAGCAGTTGGGACGGAACCTACGAGCAGTACTTC,CASSWDGTYEQYF
TRBV6-2/TRBV6-3,many,.,TRBJ2-3,TGTGCCAGCAGCACCCCAGATTCCTGGGACCTCACAGATACGCAGTATTTT,CASSTPDSWDLTDTQYF
TRBV15,many,TRBD1,TRBJ2-7,TGTGCCACCAGCAGAGAAGAGACAGGGTCCTACGAGCAGTACTTC,CATSREETGSYEQYF
TRBV30,few,TRBD1,TRBJ1-2,TGTGCCTGGAGCCCGGACAGGGACTATGGCTACACCTTC,CAWSPDRDYGYTF
TRBV27,many,.,TRBJ2-1,TGTGCCAGCGCCGCCCCGGGGGGCAATTACAATGAGCAGTTCTTC,CASAAPGGNYNEQFF
TRBV5-1,few,TRBD1,TRBJ2-2,TGCGCCAGCAGTCAGACAGGGGGCACCGGGGAGCTGTTTTTT,CASSQTGGTGELFF
TRBV29-1,many,.,TRBJ1-1,TGCAGCGTCCGGGAGACAGTGAACACTGAAGCTTTCTTT,CSVRETVNTEAFF
TRBV2,.,.,TRBJ2-1,TGTGCCAGCAGTGAAGCGCTGTTGGACAGTCGGTACAATGAGCAGTTCTTC,CASSEALLDSRYNEQFF
TRBV10-3,many,.,TRBJ1-1,TGTGCCATCAGTGATAGAGCGTGGCAGACTATGAACACTGAAGCTTTCTTT,CAISDRAWQTMNTEAFF
TRBV2,many,TRBD2,TRBJ2-1,TGTGCCAGCAGTGATCAGGGACTAGCGGGTCTCAATGAGCAGTTCTTC,CASSDQGLAGLNEQFF
TRBV28,many,.,TRBJ2-5,TGTGCCGCCCGCAGCCAAGAGACCCAGTACTTC,CAARSQETQYF